The clone carrying this T cell receptor beta chain was observed a single time. Its matching antigen is unknown. RNA was extracted and reverse transcribed into cDNA as the sequencing template. Repertoires were generated with immunoSEQ multiplex PCR, while TCRdb's copy carries only in-frame clones and drops some. Here the sample spans approximately 90,000 clones, 60% to 80% being singletons. The sample originates from a study of CD8+ T cells in alopecia areata. This sample's treatment: oral pan-JAK inhibitor, 5-10 mg twice daily. The study team obtained lesional scalp punch biopsies and peripheral blood from alopecia areata patients. Study conclusions and caveats: An increase in clonality over normal scalp was evident in lesional scalp, especially alopecia totalis/universalis. The study found tofacitinib significantly decreased scalp clonality and expanded CD8+ clones among the top 100.

The CDR3 has 13 residues. Trimming took off 5 bases at V and 1 base at J, with 8 bases between the two ends. Germline V gene sequence: CDR1 LNHDA, CDR2 SQIVND (reference sequence). The sequences come from CD8+ T cells sorted from blood, collected around week 42, from a patient treated with tofacitinib. The chain combines TRBV19 with TRBJ1-1; D is uncertain. The sequence was collected from a human donor with alopecia areata. CDR3 nucleotide sequence: TGTGCCAGTAGTCTCACACCGAACACTGAAGCTTTCTTT. It yields the protein CASSLTPNTEAFF. The full variable domain, its missing parts supplied by reference TRBV19 and TRBJ1-1, is DGGITQSPKYLFRKEGQNVTLSCEQNLNHDAMYWYRQDPGQGLRLIYYSQIVNDFQKGDIAEGYSVSREKKESFPLTVTSAQKNPTAFYLCASSLTPNTEAFFGQGTRLTVV.